Included here is one T cell receptor (beta chain) sequence, with context. This clone was counted between two and nine times. Its antigen is still unknown. One base away there is no much larger clone; base qualities are not given. This entry belongs to a study of OX40 agonist ivuxolimab in advanced cancers. Background on the whole study: Ivuxolimab was a fully human IgG2 agonistic monoclonal antibody targeting the costimulatory receptor OX40 (CD134). Intravenous ivuxolimab was administered to patients every 2 weeks at six dose levels: 0.01, 0.1, 0.3, 1.5, 3 and 10 mg/kg. Of the roughly 54 patients in dose escalation, some 19 had hepatocellular carcinoma, some 15 had melanoma, 9 had renal cell carcinoma and 9 had head and neck cancer. In the dose-escalation cohort, approximately 80% of patients were male, and the mean age was around 60 years with a range of roughly 20 to 80. Patients were allowed to have had prior anti-PD-1, anti-PD-L1 or anti-CTLA-4 therapy, and around two fifths of the dose-escalation patients had been treated with checkpoint inhibitors. Three dose-escalation patients achieved partial responses, one with hepatocellular carcinoma and two with cutaneous melanoma. Peripheral TCRbeta sequencing aimed to test whether ivuxolimab altered TCR sequence diversity and caused clonal T-cell expansion. The paper covers the monotherapy dose-escalation part of the phase I ivuxolimab trial, which included N = 52 patients.

The full study reports these points: After ivuxolimab, more expanded clones were found on average in CD8+ T cells than in CD4+ T cells. In the 0.1-3.0 mg/kg groups, partial responders had among the lowest normalized peripheral clonal expansion, particularly in CD8+ T cells. Low levels of normalized T-cell clonal expansion were also seen in some patients who did not respond. Antigen specificity was not determined for the clonally expanded peripheral T cells. At doses of 0.1 to 3.0 mg/kg, clonal expansion of both CD4+ and CD8+ blood T cells was observed from baseline to week 6.

For sequencing of the TCRbeta CDR3 region, genomic DNA was extracted from the sorted cells. TCRbeta CDR3 regions were sequenced using the immunoSEQ Assay. TCRdb took this table from immuneACCESS and kept in-frame rearrangements with V and J called. Such tables lack part of the clones; where checked against another copy, unresolved V genes explain under half of the gap, and the rest is unexplained. This sample comprises roughly 89,000 clones, about 86% of them detected only once. The top ten hold more than 1.5% of the sample. The trial excluded patients who had a history of autoimmune disease or who were on systemic immunosuppression. Peripheral blood for TCR sequencing was drawn from every dose cohort at baseline, at cycle 4 day 1 and at cycle 7 day 1. Samples came from an open-label, multicenter, first-in-human phase I dose-escalation trial of ivuxolimab. Adults with locally advanced or metastatic melanoma, renal cell, hepatocellular, or head and neck squamous cell carcinoma were enrolled in the trial. CD4+ and CD8+ T cells were sorted separately from peripheral blood before TCR sequencing.

The germline V gene provides CDR1 SGHDN and CDR2 FVKESK. The germline ends are 13 bases apart after V is trimmed by 1 base and J by 5 bases. The CDR3 covers 15 residues, taking in both the cysteine and the phenylalanine. Just CDR3 DNA is preserved here, 45 bases in frame from base 1. The specimen was CD4+ or CD8+ T cells sorted from blood, collected in a trial of the OX40 agonist ivuxolimab. The TCR comes from an adult with an advanced solid tumor such as melanoma, head and neck, liver or kidney cancer. The receptor chain draws on TRBV14 and TRBJ2-3, with the D gene uncertain. The base sequence is TGTGCCAGCAGCCAAGTAGGAAACTGGGGAGATACGCAGTATTTT. It is translated as CASSQVGNWGDTQYF.